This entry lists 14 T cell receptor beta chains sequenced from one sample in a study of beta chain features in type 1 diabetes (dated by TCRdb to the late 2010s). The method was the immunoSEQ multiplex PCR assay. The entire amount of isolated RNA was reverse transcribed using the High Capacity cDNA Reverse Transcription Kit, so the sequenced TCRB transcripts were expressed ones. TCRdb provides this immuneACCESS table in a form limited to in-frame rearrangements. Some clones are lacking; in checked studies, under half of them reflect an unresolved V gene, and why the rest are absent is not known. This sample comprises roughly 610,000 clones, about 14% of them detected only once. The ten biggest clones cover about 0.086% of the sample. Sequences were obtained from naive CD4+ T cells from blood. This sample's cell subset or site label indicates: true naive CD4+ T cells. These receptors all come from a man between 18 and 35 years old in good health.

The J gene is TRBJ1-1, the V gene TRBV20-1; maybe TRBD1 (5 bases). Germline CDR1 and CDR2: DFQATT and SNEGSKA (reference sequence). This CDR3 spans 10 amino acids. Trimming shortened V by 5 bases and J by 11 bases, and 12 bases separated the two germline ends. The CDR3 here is CSARSEGAFF. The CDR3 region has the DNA TGCAGTGCTCGGAGCGAGGGGGCTTTCTTT.

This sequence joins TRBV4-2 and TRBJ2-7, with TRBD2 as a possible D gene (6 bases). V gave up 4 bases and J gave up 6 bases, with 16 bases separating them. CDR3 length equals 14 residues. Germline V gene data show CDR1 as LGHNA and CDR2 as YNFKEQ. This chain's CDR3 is CASSLSGLVGEQYF. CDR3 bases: TGTGCCAGCAGCCTTTCGGGACTTGTCGGCGAGCAGTACTTC.

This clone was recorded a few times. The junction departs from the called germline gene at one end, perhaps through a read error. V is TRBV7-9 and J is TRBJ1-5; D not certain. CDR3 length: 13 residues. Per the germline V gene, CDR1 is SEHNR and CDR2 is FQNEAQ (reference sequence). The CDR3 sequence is CASTLRGNQPQHF. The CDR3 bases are TGTGCCAGCACCTTAAGGGGCAATCAGCCCCAGCATTTT.

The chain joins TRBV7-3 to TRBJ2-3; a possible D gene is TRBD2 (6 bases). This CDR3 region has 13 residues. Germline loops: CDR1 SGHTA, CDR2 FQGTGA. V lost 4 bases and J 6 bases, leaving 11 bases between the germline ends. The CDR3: CASSSWRGDTQYF. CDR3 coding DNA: TGTGCCAGCAGCTCATGGCGGGGTGATACGCAGTATTTT.

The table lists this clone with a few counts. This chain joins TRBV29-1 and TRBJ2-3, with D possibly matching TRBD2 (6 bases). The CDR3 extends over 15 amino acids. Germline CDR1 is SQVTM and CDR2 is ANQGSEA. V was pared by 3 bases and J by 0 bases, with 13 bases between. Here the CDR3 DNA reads TGCAGCGTTGAGGTAGCGGCATTTAGCACAGATACGCAGTATTTT. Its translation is CSVEVAAFSTDTQYF.

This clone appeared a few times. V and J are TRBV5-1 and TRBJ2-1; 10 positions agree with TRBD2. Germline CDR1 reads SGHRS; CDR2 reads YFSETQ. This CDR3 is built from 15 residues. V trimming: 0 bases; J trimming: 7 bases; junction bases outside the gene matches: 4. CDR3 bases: TGCGCCAGCAGCTTGGTTCCAGCGGGAGGGAATGAGCAGTTCTTC. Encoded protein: CASSLVPAGGNEQFF.

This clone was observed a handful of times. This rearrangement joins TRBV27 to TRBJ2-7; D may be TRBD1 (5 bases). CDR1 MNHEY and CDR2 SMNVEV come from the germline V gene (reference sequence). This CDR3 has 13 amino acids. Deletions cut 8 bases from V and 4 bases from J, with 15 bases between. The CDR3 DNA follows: TGTGCCAGCGCAGTGCAGGGTGGGTACGAGCAGTACTTC. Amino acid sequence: CASAVQGGYEQYF.

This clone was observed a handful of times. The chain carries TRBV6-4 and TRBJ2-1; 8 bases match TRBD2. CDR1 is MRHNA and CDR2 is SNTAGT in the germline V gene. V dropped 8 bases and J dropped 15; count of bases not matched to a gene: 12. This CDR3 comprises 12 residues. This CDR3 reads CASHGTGGNGFF. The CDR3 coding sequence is TGTGCCAGCCACGGGACGGGGGGGAATGGGTTCTTC.

This CDR3 is CASSEEYSRGGYTF. For the CDR3, the DNA is TGTGCCAGCAGTGAAGAGTACAGCCGCGGCGGCTACACCTTC. The rearrangement links TRBV25-1 to TRBJ1-2; D is uncertain. Germline V CDR1 and CDR2: MGHDK, SYGVNS. Trimming pared 2 bases from V and 8 bases from J, leaving 15 bases between. CDR3 length equals 14 residues.

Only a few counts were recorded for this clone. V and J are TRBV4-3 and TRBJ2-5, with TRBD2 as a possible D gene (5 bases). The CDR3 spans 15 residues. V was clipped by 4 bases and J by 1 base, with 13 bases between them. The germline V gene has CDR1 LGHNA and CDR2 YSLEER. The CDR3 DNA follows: TGCGCCAGCAGCCCTAGAGGAGCGGTCCAAGAGACCCAGTACTTC. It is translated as CASSPRGAVQETQYF.

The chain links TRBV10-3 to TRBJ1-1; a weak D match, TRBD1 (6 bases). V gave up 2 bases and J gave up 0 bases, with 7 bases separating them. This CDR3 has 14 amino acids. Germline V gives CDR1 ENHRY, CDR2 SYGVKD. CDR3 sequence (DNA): TGTGCCATCAGTGAGGGGACACTGAACACTGAAGCTTTCTTT. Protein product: CAISEGTLNTEAFF.

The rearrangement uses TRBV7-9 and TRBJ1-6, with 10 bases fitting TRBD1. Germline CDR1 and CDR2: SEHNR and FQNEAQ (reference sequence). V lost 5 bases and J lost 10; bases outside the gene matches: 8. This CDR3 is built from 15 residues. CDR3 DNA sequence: TGTGCCAGCAGCCCTGGGACAGGGGCGACCTCACCCCTCCACTTT. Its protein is CASSPGTGATSPLHF.

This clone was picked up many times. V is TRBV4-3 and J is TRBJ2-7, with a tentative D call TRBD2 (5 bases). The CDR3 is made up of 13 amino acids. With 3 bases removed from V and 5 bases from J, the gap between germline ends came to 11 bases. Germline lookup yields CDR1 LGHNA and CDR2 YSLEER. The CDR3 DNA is TGCGCCAGCAGCCAGGGGTGGGGAGACGAGCAGTACTTC. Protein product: CASSQGWGDEQYF.

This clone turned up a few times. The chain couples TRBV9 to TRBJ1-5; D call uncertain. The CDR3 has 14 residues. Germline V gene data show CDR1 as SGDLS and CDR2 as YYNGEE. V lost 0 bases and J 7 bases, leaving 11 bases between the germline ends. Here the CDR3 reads CASSVGSLGQPQHF. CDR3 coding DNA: TGTGCCAGCAGCGTAGGCTCCCTTGGACAGCCCCAGCATTTT.